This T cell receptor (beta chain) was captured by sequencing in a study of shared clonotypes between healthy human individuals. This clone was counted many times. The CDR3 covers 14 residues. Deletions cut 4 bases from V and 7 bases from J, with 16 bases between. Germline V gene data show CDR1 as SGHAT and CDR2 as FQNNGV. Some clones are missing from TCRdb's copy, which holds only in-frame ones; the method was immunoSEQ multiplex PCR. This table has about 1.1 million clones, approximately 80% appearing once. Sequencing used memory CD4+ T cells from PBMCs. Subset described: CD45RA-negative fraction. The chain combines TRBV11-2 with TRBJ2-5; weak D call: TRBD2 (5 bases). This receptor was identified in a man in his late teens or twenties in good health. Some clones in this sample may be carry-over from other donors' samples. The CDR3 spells CASSSLDREGTQYF. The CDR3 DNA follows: TGTGCCAGCAGCTCGCTCGATCGAGAGGGGACCCAGTACTTC.